Below, 20 T cell receptor beta chains from the same sample are listed, as sequenced in a study of blood T cell repertoires in COVID-19. Assay: immunoSEQ multiplex PCR; the TCRdb copy retains only in-frame clones and omits some. The sample holds about 490,000 clones; 80% to 90% are singletons and the top ten take roughly 3.2%. Sequencing was carried out using peripheral blood. The origin of the receptors is a human donor in a cohort sampled during active COVID-19.

The chain links TRBV18 to TRBJ2-7; 9 bases agree with TRBD2. V dropped 3 bases and J dropped 3; count of bases not matched to a gene: 6. Germline CDR1 is KGHSH and CDR2 is LQKENI. The CDR3 has 15 amino acids. The CDR3 reads CASSPSSGNFYEQYF. CDR3 nucleotide sequence: TGTGCCAGCTCACCTTCTAGCGGGAACTTCTACGAGCAGTACTTC.

J is TRBJ2-3 and V is TRBV24-1, with 7 bases matching TRBD2. CDR1 and CDR2 (germline): KGHDR, SFDVKD. The CDR3 is 13 residues long. Losses at the gene ends were 12 bases for V and 0 bases for J; bases not matched to a gene: 5. CDR3 sequence reads: CAASGASTDTQYF. DNA for the CDR3: TGTGCCGCTAGCGGAGCTAGCACAGATACGCAGTATTTT.

The rearrangement uses TRBV9 and TRBJ1-6; unclear D gene. CDR3 length: 14 amino acids. Germline-derived CDR1 and CDR2 are SGDLS and YYNGEE. Between the trimmed V and J ends, which lost 0 bases and 4 bases, there was a span of 5 bases. CDR3 protein: CASSVAGYNSPLHF. CDR3 DNA sequence: TGTGCCAGCAGCGTAGCGGGGTATAATTCACCCCTCCACTTT.

V and J are TRBV10-3 and TRBJ1-5; possibly TRBD1 for D (6 bases). Germline V gene sequence: CDR1 ENHRY, CDR2 SYGVKD. Trimming stripped 6 bases from V and 3 bases from J, with 15 bases between. This CDR3 contains 15 residues. The DNA for the CDR3 is TGTGCCATCAGCCCGGGGACATTTCTCAATCAGCCCCAGCATTTT. Protein sequence: CAISPGTFLNQPQHF.

The chain employs TRBV29-1 and TRBJ1-1; D is uncertain. The V end lost 8 bases, the J end lost 0 bases, and 16 bases lay between the germline ends. Germline V gene sequence: CDR1 SQVTM, CDR2 ANQGSEA. The CDR3 has 14 amino acids. This chain's CDR3 is CSTRRRALNTEAFF. CDR3 coding DNA: TGCAGCACCCGAAGGAGGGCTCTGAACACTGAAGCTTTCTTT.

The chain has TRBV28 and TRBJ1-5, with 12 bases that match TRBD1. The CDR3 is made up of 17 amino acids. Unmatched junction bases numbered 15, after V lost 8 bases and J lost 7 bases. The germline V gene encodes CDR1 MDHEN and CDR2 SYDVKM. The CDR3 reads CASRSTGTGGARQPQHF. The CDR3 region has the DNA TGTGCCAGCCGGTCGACCGGGACAGGGGGCGCGAGACAGCCCCAGCATTTT. Drawing the rest from reference TRBV28 and TRBJ1-5, the complete variable domain is DVKVTQSSRYLVKRTGEKVFLECVQDMDHENMFWYRQDPGLGLRLIYFSYDVKMKEKGDIPEGYSVSREKKERFSLILESASTNQTSMYLCASRSTGTGGARQPQHFGDGTRLSIL.

Details on this clone: Other DNA sequences within the sample encode an identical CDR3. The chain combines TRBV5-1 with TRBJ1-1; D gene uncertain. The V gene's germline CDR1 is SGHRS and CDR2 YFSETQ. This CDR3 comprises 13 residues. V dropped 3 bases and J dropped 4 bases, with 10 bases sitting between them. CDR3 in amino acids: CASSSLRGTEAFF. CDR3 in DNA: TGCGCCAGCAGCTCCCTACGGGGCACTGAAGCTTTCTTT.

This chain connects TRBV5-3 to TRBJ1-5; TRBD1 is a possible D gene (6 bases). TRBV5-3 is treated as an ORF (open reading frame) with a function not yet certain. The CDR3 has 16 residues. Trimming took off 4 bases at V and 2 bases at J, with 16 bases between the two ends. The CDR3 sequence: CARSPTGPSGNQPQHF. Written as DNA, the CDR3 is TGTGCCAGAAGCCCCACAGGGCCCTCCGGCAATCAGCCCCAGCATTTT.

The gene calls are TRBV5-4 and TRBJ2-2; 14 positions match TRBD2. Germline assignment: CDR1 SGHNT and CDR2 YYREEE (reference sequence). Trimming removed 2 bases from V and 6 bases from J; junction bases left unmatched: 6. This CDR3 region has 17 residues. The CDR3 here is CASSLKGGLAGAGELFF. The CDR3 nucleotides read TGTGCCAGCAGCTTAAAGGGGGGACTAGCGGGAGCCGGGGAGCTGTTTTTT.

This rearrangement joins TRBV6-2 or TRBV6-3 to TRBJ1-6, with 8 bases matching TRBD1. Germline CDR1 is MNHEY and CDR2 is SVGEGT. CDR3 size: 14 residues. The V and J ends lost 5 bases and 6 bases, in that order; junction bases with no gene match: 3. The CDR3 sequence: CASSLGQGNSPLHF. The CDR3 region has the DNA TGTGCCAGCAGTCTTGGACAGGGTAATTCACCCCTCCACTTT.

CDR3 protein: CASSPQTDRGKGYTF. The CDR3 nucleotides are TGTGCCAGCAGTCCCCAAACGGACAGGGGGAAAGGCTACACCTTC. This chain links TRBV27 with TRBJ1-2, with TRBD1 matching 10 bases. After removal of 5 bases from V and 8 bases from J, the junction contained 11 bases not matched to a gene. CDR3 length: 15 amino acids. The germline V gene has CDR1 MNHEY and CDR2 SMNVEV (reference sequence).

Only one count was recorded for this clone. The chain carries TRBV3-1 (or the pseudogene TRBV3-2) and TRBJ2-3; 10 bases match TRBD2. Germline lookup yields CDR1 LGHDT and CDR2 YNNKEL (reference sequence). The J segment lost 1 base and the V segment lost 1 base, leaving 2 bases of the junction unmatched. CDR3 length: 16 amino acids. The chain's CDR3 is CASSQALAGGTDTQYF. CDR3 coding DNA: TGTGCCAGCAGCCAAGCCCTAGCGGGGGGCACAGATACGCAGTATTTT.

The genes are TRBV5-5 and TRBJ1-3; D might be TRBD1 (6 bases). Germline lookup yields CDR1 SGHKS and CDR2 YYEKEE (reference sequence). V was cut by 1 base and J by 7 bases, with 15 bases left in between. The length of the CDR3 is 15 residues. The CDR3 DNA is TGTGCCAGCAGCTTGACACAGGGCGATTGGAACACCATATATTTT. It codes for CASSLTQGDWNTIYF. The full variable domain, in which reference TRBV5-5 and TRBJ1-3 provide the parts outside the CDR3, is DAGVTQSPTHLIKTRGQQVTLRCSPISGHKSVSWYQQVLGQGPQFIFQYYEKEERGRGNFPDRFSARQFPNYSSELNVNALLLGDSALYLCASSLTQGDWNTIYFGEGSWLTVV.

CDR3 in amino acids: CASRGGGKYEQYF. The CDR3 region has the DNA TGTGCCAGCAGGGGTGGGGGGAAGTACGAGCAGTACTTC. J is TRBJ2-7 and V is TRBV6-5; D might be TRBD2 (6 bases). Germline V gene sequence: CDR1 MNHEY, CDR2 SVGAGI. The V gene lost 6 bases and the J gene lost 4 bases, with 13 bases spanning the gap. CDR3 length equals 13 residues.

In its sample, this clone was seen once. The chain is built from TRBV30 and TRBJ1-1; 7 bases line up with TRBD1. Germline V gene data show CDR1 as GTSNPN and CDR2 as SVGIG (reference sequence). J lost 10 bases, V lost 3 bases, and 11 bases had no gene match. CDR3 length: 13 amino acids. The CDR3 protein is CAWRIDREVGAFF. The CDR3 nucleotides are TGTGCCTGGAGGATCGACAGGGAGGTAGGAGCTTTCTTT.

V and J are TRBV25-1 and TRBJ1-1; D not resolved. V was trimmed by 6 bases and J by 5 bases, leaving 13 bases between them. The CDR3 has 13 amino acids. Germline assignment: CDR1 MGHDK and CDR2 SYGVNS. CDR3 sequence (DNA): TGTGCCAGCAGGCTAGAGGGAATTACTGAAGCTTTCTTT. Translating it yields CASRLEGITEAFF. Together with reference TRBV25-1 and TRBJ1-1, the CDR3 gives the full variable domain: EADIYQTPRYLVIGTGKKITLECSQTMGHDKMYWYQQDPGMELHLIHYSYGVNSTEKGDLSSESTVSRIRTEHFPLTLESARPSHTSQYLCASRLEGITEAFFGQGTRLTVV.

The V call is TRBV6-5, the J call TRBJ2-1; TRBD1 agrees at 7 bases. The CDR3 is made up of 16 amino acids. Per germline, CDR1 MNHEY and CDR2 SVGAGI. The V segment lost 4 bases and the J segment 1 base; nucleotides outside the gene matches: 7. This chain's CDR3 is CASSLQGLQSYNEQFF. The CDR3 DNA follows: TGTGCCAGCAGTTTACAGGGGCTCCAGTCCTACAATGAGCAGTTCTTC.

This clone has only a few counts. This chain uses TRBV4-1 with TRBJ1-5; a weak D match, TRBD1 (6 bases). This CDR3 is 15 amino acids long. CDR1 and CDR2 from the germline V gene are MGHRA and YSYEKL. Trimming took 0 bases from V and 3 from J, leaving 9 bases between them. CDR3 protein: CASSQDQGHNQPQHF. CDR3 coding DNA: TGCGCCAGCAGCCAAGATCAGGGGCACAATCAGCCCCAGCATTTT.

The genes are TRBV29-1 and TRBJ1-1; D ambiguous. Germline-derived CDR1 and CDR2 are SQVTM and ANQGSEA. The V end was cut by 8 bases, the J end by 5 bases, with 12 bases between. The CDR3 loop spans 11 amino acids. The DNA of the CDR3 is TGCAGCACGAAGGCGGCGACTGAAGCTTTCTTT. As protein: CSTKAATEAFF.

The V call is TRBV6-5, the J call TRBJ1-2; 8 nucleotides match TRBD1. J was trimmed by 8 bases and V by 5 bases; bases with no gene match: 7. The CDR3 totals 13 residues. CDR1 is MNHEY and CDR2 is SVGAGI in the germline V gene. The CDR3 here is CASSLTGVEGYTF. The CDR3 DNA reads as TGTGCCAGCAGTCTGACAGGGGTAGAAGGCTACACCTTC.